The rows below give T cell receptor beta chains drawn from one sample of a study of T cells after yellow fever vaccination. Each CDR3 protein is one row after TCRdb ran MiXCR on the 5' RACE reads. The sample lists a few hundred thousand distinct CDR3 sequences; 6% to 8% were seen once. The source material was CD4+ T cells sorted from PBMCs, sampled on the day of the yellow fever booster vaccination. Every receptor here comes from a man aged 30-40 years who received the YFV17D yellow fever vaccine. Both conserved end residues are part of each CDR3. Each record gives: CDR3 DNA, CDR3 protein, V gene, D gene, clone size, J gene. D genes are given only for firm matches. Some rows mark clone size as missing; the rest say once, few, many or name a class of expanded clone.

TGTGCCAGCAGTTCGCTAGCGACTTACAATGAGCAGTTCTTC	CASSSLATYNEQFF	TRBV6-5	NA	many	TRBJ2-1
TGTGCCAGCAGCTCGCGAAACTACAATGAGCAGTTCTTC	CASSSRNYNEQFF	TRBV7-9	NA	few	TRBJ2-1
TGCGCCAGCAGCCGACTAGCGGGAGAGGGTGAGCAGTACTTC	CASSRLAGEGEQYF	TRBV4-3	TRBD2	many	TRBJ2-7
TGTGCCAGCAGCCCGGGACCTAGTAAAGATACGCAGTATTTT	CASSPGPSKDTQYF	TRBV6-1	NA	many	TRBJ2-3
TGTGCCACCAGTGATCTACCGACCCTAGCGGGGAGCACAGATACGCAGTATTTT	CATSDLPTLAGSTDTQYF	TRBV24-1	TRBD2	few	TRBJ2-3
TGCGCCAGCAGCCAAGATGGTCAGGGTCCTTGGCCCCAGCATTTT	CASSQDGQGPWPQHF	TRBV4-3	NA	few	TRBJ1-5
TGCAGTGCTAGAGTAGGAACGAACAATGAGCAGTTCTTC	CSARVGTNNEQFF	TRBV20-1	NA	NA	TRBJ2-1
TGCGCCAGCATTCGGGAGGGTGGCCTAGAGACCCAGTACTTC	CASIREGGLETQYF	TRBV10-2	TRBD2	few	TRBJ2-5
TGTGCCAGCTCACCCCAATTAGGCCCCGAGAGTCAGCAGTTCTTC	CASSPQLGPESQQFF	TRBV18	NA	few	TRBJ2-1
TGCAGCGTTGACGTAGGAGCTGGGGCCAACGTCCTGACTTTC	CSVDVGAGANVLTF	TRBV29-1	NA	few	TRBJ2-6
TGTGCCAGCAGTGGAACCTCCTACGAGCAGTACTTC	CASSGTSYEQYF	TRBV25-1	NA	few	TRBJ2-7
TGTGCCAGCAGTTACGCGAAGGGACAGAACAAGAGTTATCGCGCAGATACGCAGTATTTT	CASSYAKGQNKSYRADTQYF	TRBV6-2/TRBV6-3	TRBD1	NA	TRBJ2-3
TGTGCCAGCAGTCTTATGGGGGTGAAAACCTACGAGCAGTACTTC	CASSLMGVKTYEQYF	TRBV5-6	NA	many	TRBJ2-7
TGTGCCAGCAGCCAAGTAGTGAAAAATGAGCAGTTCTTC	CASSQVVKNEQFF	TRBV3-1	NA	few	TRBJ2-1
TGTGCCAGCTCACCCCGGGACAGGCTAAGCTCCTACGAGCAGTACTTC	CASSPRDRLSSYEQYF	TRBV18	TRBD1	few	TRBJ2-7
TGTGCCAGCAGCAACTCCGAGCGGACCCTCACAGATACGCAGTATTTT	CASSNSERTLTDTQYF	TRBV7-2	NA	few	TRBJ2-3
TGTGCCAGCAGTTACTCCCTAGCGGGGGACTACGAGCAGTACTTC	CASSYSLAGDYEQYF	TRBV6-5	TRBD2	few	TRBJ2-7
TGTGCCAGCAGCTTAGGAGCTAGCGAGCGCTTC	CASSLGASERF	TRBV11-2	NA	few	TRBJ2-1
TGTGCCAGCAGCCCGACTAGCGGGAGAACGGGTGGTCAAGAGACCCAGTACTTC	CASSPTSGRTGGQETQYF	TRBV3-1	TRBD2	few	TRBJ2-5
TGTGCCAGCAGTTCCCGTCCTGGGGGCGGCACCTATAATTCACCCCTCCACTTT	CASSSRPGGGTYNSPLHF	TRBV27	NA	few	TRBJ1-6
TGTGCCAGCAGTTTAAGAGTTGGGGCCAGGGGTTCCACCGGGGAGCTGTTTTTT	CASSLRVGARGSTGELFF	TRBV27	NA	few	TRBJ2-2
TGTGCCAGCAGTGAATTGGGGGGGCAGGGGTGGACCCAGTACTTC	CASSELGGQGWTQYF	TRBV25-1	NA	NA	TRBJ2-5
TGTGCCAGCTCACCACCTGAGTTCGCGGGAGACTACTACAATGAGCAGTTCTTC	CASSPPEFAGDYYNEQFF	TRBV18	TRBD2	many	TRBJ2-1
TGCGCCAGCAGTCAACAGGGGATCCAAGAGACCCAGTACTTC	CASSQQGIQETQYF	TRBV5-1	TRBD1	NA	TRBJ2-5
TGTGCCAGCAGTTTCCGGGAACCCGGGATGGAGACCCAGTACTTC	CASSFREPGMETQYF	TRBV12-3/TRBV12-4	NA	few	TRBJ2-5
TGTGCCAGCAGTCGGGACCACTCCTACAATGAGCAGTTCTTC	CASSRDHSYNEQFF	TRBV6-4	NA	few	TRBJ2-1
TGCGCCAGCAGCCAAGATAGAGTGGCGGACTCTGGGGCCAACGTCCTGACTTTC	CASSQDRVADSGANVLTF	TRBV4-3	NA	many	TRBJ2-6
TGTGCCAGCAGCCGCGGACAGAACGACGAGCAGTACTTC	CASSRGQNDEQYF	TRBV5-4	NA	many	TRBJ2-7
TGTGCCAGCAGCTTCTACACCCTCGACACCGGGGAGCTGTTTTTT	CASSFYTLDTGELFF	TRBV7-3	NA	NA	TRBJ2-2
TGCGCCAGCAGCTTGGATCGGGGTTCACGAGCTTTCTTT	CASSLDRGSRAFF	TRBV5-1	NA	many	TRBJ1-1
TGCGCCAGCAGCTTGGATGGAGACCGCTCCTACAATGAGCAGTTCTTC	CASSLDGDRSYNEQFF	TRBV5-1	NA	many	TRBJ2-1
TGTGCCATCAGCGCCGACAGGAGGAATCAGCCCCAGCATTTT	CAISADRRNQPQHF	TRBV10-3	NA	many	TRBJ1-5
TGCAGTGCACGGACAGGCTATGGCTACACCTTC	CSARTGYGYTF	TRBV20-1	TRBD1	many	TRBJ1-2